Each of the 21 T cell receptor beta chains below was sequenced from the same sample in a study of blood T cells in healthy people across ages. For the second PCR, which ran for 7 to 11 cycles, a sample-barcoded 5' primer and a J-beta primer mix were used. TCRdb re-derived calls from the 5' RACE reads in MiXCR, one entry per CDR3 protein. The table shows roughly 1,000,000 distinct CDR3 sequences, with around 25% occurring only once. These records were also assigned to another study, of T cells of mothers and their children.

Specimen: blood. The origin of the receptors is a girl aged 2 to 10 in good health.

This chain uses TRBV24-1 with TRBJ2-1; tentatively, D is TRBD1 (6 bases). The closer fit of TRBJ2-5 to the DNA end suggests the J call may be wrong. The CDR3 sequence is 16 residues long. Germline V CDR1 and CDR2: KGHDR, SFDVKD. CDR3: CATSDPDRPLGETQYF. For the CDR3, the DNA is TGTGCCACCAGTGATCCGGACAGACCCCTGGGTGAGACCCAGTACTTC.

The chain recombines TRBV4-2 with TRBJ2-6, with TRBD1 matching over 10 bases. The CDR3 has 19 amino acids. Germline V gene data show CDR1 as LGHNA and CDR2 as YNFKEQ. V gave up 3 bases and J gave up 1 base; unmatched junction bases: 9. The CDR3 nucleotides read TGTGCCAGCAGCCATTTACCGGGACAGGGGACATCTGGGGCCAACGTCCTGACTTTC. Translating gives CASSHLPGQGTSGANVLTF.

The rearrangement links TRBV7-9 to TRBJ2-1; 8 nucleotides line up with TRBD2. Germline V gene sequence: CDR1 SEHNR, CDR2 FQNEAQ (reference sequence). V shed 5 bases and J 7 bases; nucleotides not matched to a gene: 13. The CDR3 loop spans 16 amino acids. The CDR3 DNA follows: TGTGCCAGCAGCGCCACTCTCGGGACTAGGGTGAATGAGCAGTTCTTC. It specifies CASSATLGTRVNEQFF.

As DNA, the CDR3 is TGTGCCAGCAGTCAGGGTAGGACTAGCGACGAGACCCAGTACTTC. It specifies CASSQGRTSDETQYF. This chain connects TRBV27 to TRBJ2-5, with 9 bases aligning to TRBD2. Germline V gene sequence: CDR1 MNHEY, CDR2 SMNVEV (reference sequence). After removal of 5 bases from V and 5 bases from J, the junction contained 9 bases not matched to a gene. The length of the CDR3 is 15 residues.

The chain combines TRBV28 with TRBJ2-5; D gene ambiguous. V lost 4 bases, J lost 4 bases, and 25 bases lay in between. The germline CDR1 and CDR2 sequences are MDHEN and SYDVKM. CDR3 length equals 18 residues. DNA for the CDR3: TGTGCCAGCAGTTCCCTCGAGATTCCAGACATGACCTTAGAGACCCAGTACTTC. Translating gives CASSSLEIPDMTLETQYF.

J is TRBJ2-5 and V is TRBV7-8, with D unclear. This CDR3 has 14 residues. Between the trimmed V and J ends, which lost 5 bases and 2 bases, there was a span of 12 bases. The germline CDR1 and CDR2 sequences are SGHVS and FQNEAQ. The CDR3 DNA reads TGTGCCAGCAGCGGCAGACTGATTCAAGAGACCCAGTACTTC. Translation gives CASSGRLIQETQYF.

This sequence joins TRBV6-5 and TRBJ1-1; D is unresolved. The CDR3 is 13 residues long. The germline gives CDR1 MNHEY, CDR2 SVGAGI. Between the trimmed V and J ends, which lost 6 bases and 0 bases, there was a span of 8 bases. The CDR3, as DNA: TGTGCCAGCAGGAGCGGAGTGAACACTGAAGCTTTCTTT. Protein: CASRSGVNTEAFF.

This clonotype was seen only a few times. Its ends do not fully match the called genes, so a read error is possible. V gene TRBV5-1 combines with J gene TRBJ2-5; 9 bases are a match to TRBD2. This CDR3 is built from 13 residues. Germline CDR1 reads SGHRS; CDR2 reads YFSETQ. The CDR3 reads CASKTSGQETQYF. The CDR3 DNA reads TGTGCCAGTAAGACTAGCGGCCAAGAGACCCAGTACTTC.

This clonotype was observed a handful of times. Here the CDR3 DNA reads TGTGCCAGCAGTAAGTGGGACCATTACAATGAGCAGTTCTTC. It is translated as CASSKWDHYNEQFF. V gene TRBV27 combines with J gene TRBJ2-1; possibly TRBD1 or TRBD2 for D (5 bases each). V was clipped by 5 bases and J by 4 bases, with 12 bases between them. Germline CDR1 is MNHEY and CDR2 is SMNVEV (reference sequence). The CDR3 has 14 residues.

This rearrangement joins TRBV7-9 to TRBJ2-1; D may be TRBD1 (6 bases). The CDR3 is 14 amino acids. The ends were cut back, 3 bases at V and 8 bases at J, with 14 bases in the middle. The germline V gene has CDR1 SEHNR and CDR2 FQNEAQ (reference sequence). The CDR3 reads CASSFFTGSDEQFF. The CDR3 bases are TGTGCCAGCAGCTTTTTCACAGGGTCCGATGAGCAGTTCTTC.

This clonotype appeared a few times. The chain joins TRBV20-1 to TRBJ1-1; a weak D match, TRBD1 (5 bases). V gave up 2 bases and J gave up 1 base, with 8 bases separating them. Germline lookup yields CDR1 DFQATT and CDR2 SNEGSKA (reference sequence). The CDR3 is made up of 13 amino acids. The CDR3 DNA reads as TGCAGTGCTAGAAAGCAGGGGAACACTGAAGCTTTCTTT. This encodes CSARKQGNTEAFF.

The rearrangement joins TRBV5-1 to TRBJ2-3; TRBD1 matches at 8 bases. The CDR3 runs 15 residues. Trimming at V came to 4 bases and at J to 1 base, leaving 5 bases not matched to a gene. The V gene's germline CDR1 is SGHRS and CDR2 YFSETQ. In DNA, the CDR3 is TGCGCCAGCAGCGGACAGGGTCGGGGCACAGATACGCAGTATTTT. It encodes CASSGQGRGTDTQYF.

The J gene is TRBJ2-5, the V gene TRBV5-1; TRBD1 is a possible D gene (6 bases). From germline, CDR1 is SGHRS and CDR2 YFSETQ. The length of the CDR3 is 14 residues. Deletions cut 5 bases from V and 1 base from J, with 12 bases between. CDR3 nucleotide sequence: TGCGCCAGCAGATCGACAGGTCTCCAAGAGACCCAGTACTTC. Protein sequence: CASRSTGLQETQYF. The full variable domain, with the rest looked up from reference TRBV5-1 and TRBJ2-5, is KAGVTQTPRYLIKTRGQQVTLSCSPISGHRSVSWYQQTPGQGLQFLFEYFSETQRNKGNFPGRFSGRQFSNSRSEMNVSTLELGDSALYLCASRSTGLQETQYFGPGTRLLVL.

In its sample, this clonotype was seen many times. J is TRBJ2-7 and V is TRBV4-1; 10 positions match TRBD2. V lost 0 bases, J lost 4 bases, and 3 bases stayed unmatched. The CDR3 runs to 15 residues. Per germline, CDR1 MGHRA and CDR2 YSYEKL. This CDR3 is CASSQERSGRYEQYF. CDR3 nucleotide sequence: TGCGCCAGCAGCCAAGAACGTAGCGGGAGGTACGAGCAGTACTTC.

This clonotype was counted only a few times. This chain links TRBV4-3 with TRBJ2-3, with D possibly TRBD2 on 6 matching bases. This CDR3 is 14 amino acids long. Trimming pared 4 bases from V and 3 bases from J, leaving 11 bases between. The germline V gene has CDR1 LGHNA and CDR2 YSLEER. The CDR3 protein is CASSRRDRTDTQYF. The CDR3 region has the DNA TGCGCCAGCAGCCGGAGGGATCGGACAGATACGCAGTATTTT.

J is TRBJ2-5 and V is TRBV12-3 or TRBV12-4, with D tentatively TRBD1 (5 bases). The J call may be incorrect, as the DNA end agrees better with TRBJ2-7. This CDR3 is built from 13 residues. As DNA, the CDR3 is TGTGCCAGCAGACCGTCTCAGGGTGCCGAGCAGTACTTC. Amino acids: CASRPSQGAEQYF.

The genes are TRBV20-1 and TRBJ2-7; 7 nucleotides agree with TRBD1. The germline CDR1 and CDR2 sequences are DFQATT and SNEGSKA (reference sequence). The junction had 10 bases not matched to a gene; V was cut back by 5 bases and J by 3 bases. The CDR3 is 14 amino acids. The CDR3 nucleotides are TGCAGTGCTCAGTCTGACAGGGAACTCTACGAGCAGTACTTC. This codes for CSAQSDRELYEQYF.

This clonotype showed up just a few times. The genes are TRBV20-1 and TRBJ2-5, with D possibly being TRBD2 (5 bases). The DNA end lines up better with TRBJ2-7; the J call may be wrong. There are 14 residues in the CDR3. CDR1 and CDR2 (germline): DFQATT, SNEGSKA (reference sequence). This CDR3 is CSARGGFRPYEQYF. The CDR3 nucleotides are TGCAGTGCTAGAGGAGGGTTTCGGCCCTACGAGCAGTACTTC.

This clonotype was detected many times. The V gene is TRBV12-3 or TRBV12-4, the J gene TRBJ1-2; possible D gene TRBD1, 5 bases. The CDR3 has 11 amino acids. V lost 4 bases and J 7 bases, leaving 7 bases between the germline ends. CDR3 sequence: CASSSGGGYTF. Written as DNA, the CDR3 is TGTGCCAGCAGTTCGGGGGGTGGCTACACCTTC.

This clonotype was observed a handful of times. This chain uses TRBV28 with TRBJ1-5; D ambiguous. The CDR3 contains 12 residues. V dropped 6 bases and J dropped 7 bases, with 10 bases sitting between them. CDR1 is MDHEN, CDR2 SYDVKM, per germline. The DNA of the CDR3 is TGTGCCAGCAGGGAAAATAGGCAGCCCCAGCATTTT. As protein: CASRENRQPQHF.

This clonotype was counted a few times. CDR3 coding DNA: TGTGCCAGCAGCCCCCGCGCGGGCTTTTTCTCTAATGGCTACACCTTC. Translation: CASSPRAGFFSNGYTF. J is TRBJ1-2 and V is TRBV9; D is unresolved. This CDR3 has 16 residues. Germline CDR1 and CDR2: SGDLS and YYNGEE. With 4 bases removed from V and 6 bases from J, the gap between germline ends came to 22 bases.